This TCR beta chain was observed in a study of shared clonotypes between healthy human individuals. Study-wide points: Naive CD4 clonotype sharing across a few donors was about 5%.

Germline lookup yields CDR1 SEHNR and CDR2 FQNEAQ (reference sequence). The V end lost 4 bases, the J end lost 3 bases, and 10 bases lay between the germline ends. The CDR3 loop spans 13 amino acids. This clone was picked up one time. The antigen remains unidentified. Profiling relied on immunoSEQ multiplex PCR, and the TCRdb table lists in-frame clones only, not all of them. Of some 2,000,000 clones in the sample, roughly 94% were seen once. The chain carries TRBV7-9 and TRBJ2-7; tentative D call: TRBD1 (6 bases). Specimen: naive CD4+ T cells sorted from blood. Subset in this sample: CD45RA+ positively selected. This receptor was identified in a man aged 18 to 35 in good health. The CDR3 region is CASSSRDNYEQYF. Written as DNA, the CDR3 is TGTGCCAGCAGCTCCCGGGACAACTACGAGCAGTACTTC.